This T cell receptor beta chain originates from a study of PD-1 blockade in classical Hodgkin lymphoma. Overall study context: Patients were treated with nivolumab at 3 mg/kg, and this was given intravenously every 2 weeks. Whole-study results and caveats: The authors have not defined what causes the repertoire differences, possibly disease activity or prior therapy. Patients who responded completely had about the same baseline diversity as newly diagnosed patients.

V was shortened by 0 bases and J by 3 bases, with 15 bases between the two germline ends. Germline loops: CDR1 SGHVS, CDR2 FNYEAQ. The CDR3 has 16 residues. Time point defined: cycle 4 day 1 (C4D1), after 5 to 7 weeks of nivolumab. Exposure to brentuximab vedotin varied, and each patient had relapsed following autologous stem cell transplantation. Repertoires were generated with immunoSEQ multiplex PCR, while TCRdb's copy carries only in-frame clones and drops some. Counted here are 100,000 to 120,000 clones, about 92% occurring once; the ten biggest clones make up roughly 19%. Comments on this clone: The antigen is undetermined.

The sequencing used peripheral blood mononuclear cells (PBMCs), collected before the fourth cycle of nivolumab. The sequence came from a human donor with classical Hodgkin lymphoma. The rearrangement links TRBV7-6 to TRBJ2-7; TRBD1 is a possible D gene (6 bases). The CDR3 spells CASSLAVGKQGYEQYF. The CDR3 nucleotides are TGTGCCAGCAGCTTAGCTGTTGGGAAACAGGGCTACGAGCAGTACTTC.